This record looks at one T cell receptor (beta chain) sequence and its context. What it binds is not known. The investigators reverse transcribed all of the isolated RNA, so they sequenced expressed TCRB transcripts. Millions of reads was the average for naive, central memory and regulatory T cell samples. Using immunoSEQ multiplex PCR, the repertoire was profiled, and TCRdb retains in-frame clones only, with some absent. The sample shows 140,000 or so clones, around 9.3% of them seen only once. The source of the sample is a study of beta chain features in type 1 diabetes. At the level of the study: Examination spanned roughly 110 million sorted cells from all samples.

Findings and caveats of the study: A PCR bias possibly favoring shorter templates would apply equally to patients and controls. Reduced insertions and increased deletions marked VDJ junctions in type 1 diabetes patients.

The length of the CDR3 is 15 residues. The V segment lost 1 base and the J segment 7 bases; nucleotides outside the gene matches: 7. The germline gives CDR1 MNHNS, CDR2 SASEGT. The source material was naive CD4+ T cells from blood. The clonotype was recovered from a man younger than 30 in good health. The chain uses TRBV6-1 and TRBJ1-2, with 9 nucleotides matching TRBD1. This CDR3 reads CASSEESQGARGYTF. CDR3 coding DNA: TGTGCCAGCAGTGAAGAGTCACAGGGGGCGCGTGGCTACACCTTC.